A selection of T cell receptor beta chains follows, all from one sample in a study of PD-1 blockade in mismatch repair-deficient tumors. Assay used: immunoSEQ multiplex PCR; TCRdb lists only in-frame clones, some missing. Among 95,000 to 150,000 clones listed, about 86% were seen once. The source was peripheral blood, collected 44 weeks after starting pembrolizumab. The receptor source for this set is an adult with mismatch repair-deficient cancer. The CDR3 runs from the conserved cysteine through the conserved F or W.

v_call cdr3_aa
TRBV28 CASSLGSIVDTQYF
TRBV9 CASSLAGAQETQYF
TRBV12-5 CASEISPPPWGELFF
TRBV2 CATRVRASNTDTQYF
TRBV28 CASSLQISPAETQYF
TRBV9 CASSPSVGSGANVLTF
TRBV21-1 CASGPGINTGELFF
TRBV18 CASSRGNTDTQYF
TRBV7-9 CASSLTGLAGTQYF
TRBV4-1 CASSQGFYGETQYF
TRBV20-1 CSVTDLTEAFF
TRBV7-9 CASSLTSGAYNEQFF
TRBV4-3 CASSPQVNYGYTF
TRBV4-2 CASTGIPGQTGEQYF
TRBV30 CAWSGTRGSYDTQYF
TRBV5-1 CASRAGLVTDTQYF
TRBV5-1 CASSWDRGNEQFF
TRBV2 CASSRQGADGYTF
TRBV4-3 CASSQDVGQGNYEQYF
TRBV27 CASSASGSGANVLTF
TRBV2 CASSHPGQGTGNQPQHF
TRBV18 CASSPYRTRGETQYF
TRBV7-9 CASSPTSGGSYEQYF
TRBV7-2 CASDAATGELFF
TRBV11-2 CASSLDWGYEQYF
TRBV6-5 CASSYVETQYF
TRBV7-9 CASSLGRDLVSGANVLTF
TRBV27 CASSRIAGGPPDTQYF
TRBV30 CAWRFGAYEQYF
TRBV6-5 CASSRGLPIYEQYF
TRBV21-1 CASSQTSTVAYEQYF
TRBV5-1 CASSLGTGGIYEQYF
TRBV29-1 CSVLRTGSAFF
TRBV7-2 CASSLLGIAGVGETQYF
TRBV7-3 CASKDTKGGDTQYF
TRBV4-2 CASSQESNYGYTF